These 21 T cell receptor beta chains originate from one sample sequenced in a study of blood T cell repertoires in COVID-19. The data were produced by immunoSEQ multiplex PCR, yet TCRdb's version contains in-frame clones alone and is incomplete. The sample includes around 140,000 clones, roughly 80% seen only once; the top ten take 1.4%. Sample: peripheral blood. These receptor sequences come from a man aged 60 to 75 with acute or convalescent COVID-19.

J is TRBJ1-3 and V is TRBV2; tentative D call: TRBD1 (6 bases). The germline V and J ends were trimmed by 1 base and 2 bases, with 6 bases remaining between them. This CDR3 has 14 amino acids. CDR1 SNHLY and CDR2 FYNNEI come from the germline V gene. The CDR3 loop is CASSEGGPGNTIYF. The CDR3 bases are TGTGCCAGCAGTGAAGGGGGGCCTGGAAACACCATATATTTT.

This clone was counted once. The chain is built from TRBV5-1 and TRBJ2-7, with 11 positions matching TRBD1. The CDR3 loop spans 17 amino acids. The germline V gene encodes CDR1 SGHRS and CDR2 YFSETQ. V trimming: 1 base; J trimming: 0 bases; junction bases outside the gene matches: 6. The CDR3 loop is CASSLYYGTGGSYEQYF. CDR3 nucleotides: TGCGCCAGCAGCTTGTATTACGGGACAGGGGGCTCCTACGAGCAGTACTTC.

The chain couples TRBV9 to TRBJ2-7, with 9 nucleotides matching TRBD2. Germline trimming cut 0 bases from V and 3 bases from J; bases unmatched to any gene: 4. CDR1 is SGDLS, CDR2 YYNGEE, per germline. The CDR3 consists of 15 residues. The CDR3 bases are TGTGCCAGCAGCGTAGCAAGCGGGAGGAACTACGAGCAGTACTTC. Amino acid sequence: CASSVASGRNYEQYF.

This clone was counted a single time. V gene TRBV18 combines with J gene TRBJ2-7, with TRBD2 as a possible D gene (5 bases). Trimming cost V 6 bases and J 6 bases, with 15 bases left between them. The V gene's germline CDR1 is KGHSH and CDR2 LQKENI. The CDR3 covers 13 residues. CDR3 sequence: CASSSVPGSEQYF. The CDR3 nucleotides are TGTGCCAGCTCCTCCGTCCCGGGGAGCGAGCAGTACTTC.

V and J are TRBV2 and TRBJ1-2, with D unresolved. This CDR3 is built from 13 residues. V dropped 2 bases and J dropped 8 bases, with 12 bases sitting between them. From germline, CDR1 is SNHLY and CDR2 FYNNEI. CDR3 region: CASSEYKEGGYTF. CDR3 in DNA: TGTGCCAGCAGTGAATATAAGGAGGGCGGCTACACCTTC.

The table lists this clone with a count of one. V usage is TRBV24-1 and J usage is TRBJ2-1; 12 nucleotides match TRBD2. CDR1 is KGHDR, CDR2 SFDVKD, per germline. The CDR3 is made up of 18 amino acids. V trimming: 3 bases; J trimming: 3 bases; junction bases outside the gene matches: 8. For the CDR3, the DNA is TGTGCCACCAGTGATCAACTGACTAGCGGGGGTCACTACAATGAGCAGTTCTTC. Translation gives CATSDQLTSGGHYNEQFF.

The genes are TRBV4-1 and TRBJ2-7, with TRBD1 identical over 9 bases. Germline V gene data show CDR1 as MGHRA and CDR2 as YSYEKL. The V gene end was trimmed by 3 bases and the J gene end by 3 bases; junction bases not matched to a gene: 3. The CDR3 covers 14 residues. This CDR3 reads CASSHGTGNYEQYF. The CDR3 DNA reads as TGCGCCAGCAGCCATGGGACAGGGAACTACGAGCAGTACTTC.

J is TRBJ2-7 and V is TRBV5-6; D not certain. Germline V gene lookup returns CDR1 SGHDT and CDR2 YYEEEE. The CDR3 runs to 13 residues. The ends were cut back, 1 base at V and 1 base at J, with 6 bases in the middle. CDR3 DNA sequence: TGTGCCAGCAGCTTGCGACTTTCCTACGAGCAGTACTTC. Translating it yields CASSLRLSYEQYF.

The rearrangement uses TRBV27 and TRBJ2-1; D gene unclear. Germline CDR1 reads MNHEY; CDR2 reads SMNVEV (reference sequence). V lost 3 bases and J 5 bases, leaving 8 bases between the germline ends. The CDR3 sequence is 13 residues long. DNA of the CDR3: TGTGCCAGCAGTTTCACAGTCGACAATGAGCAGTTCTTC. Protein product: CASSFTVDNEQFF.

The chain is built from TRBV7-9 and TRBJ2-7; TRBD2 agrees at 9 bases. Germline-derived CDR1 and CDR2 are SEHNR and FQNEAQ (reference sequence). The length of the CDR3 is 15 residues. V lost 1 base, J lost 1 base, and 2 bases stayed unmatched. The CDR3 DNA follows: TGTGCCAGCAGCTTAGGACTAGCGGTTTCCTACGAGCAGTACTTC. Translating gives CASSLGLAVSYEQYF. The full variable domain, its missing parts supplied by reference TRBV7-9 and TRBJ2-7, is DTGVSQNPRHKITKRGQNVTFRCDPISEHNRLYWYRQTLGQGPEFLTYFQNEAQLEKSRLLSDRFSAERPKGSFSTLEIQRTEQGDSAMYLCASSLGLAVSYEQYFGPGTRLTVT.

The chain couples TRBV6-1 to TRBJ2-1; 7 bases match TRBD1. V dropped 0 bases and J dropped 0; count of bases not matched to a gene: 2. The germline V gene has CDR1 MNHNS and CDR2 SASEGT. This CDR3 comprises 16 residues. CDR3 amino acids: CASSEATGSSYNEQFF. The CDR3 DNA follows: TGTGCCAGCAGTGAAGCGACAGGGAGCTCCTACAATGAGCAGTTCTTC.

This chain connects TRBV10-1 to TRBJ1-2; the match to TRBD1 covers 7 bases. The CDR3 runs to 13 residues. From germline, CDR1 is WNHNN and CDR2 SYGVQD (reference sequence). V was pared by 5 bases and J by 7 bases, with 7 bases of the junction left unmatched. Written as DNA, the CDR3 is TGCGCCAGCAGTCATAGGGGGCGCTGTGGCTACACCTTC. Residues: CASSHRGRCGYTF.

The chain links TRBV9 to TRBJ2-2; 8 nucleotides agree with TRBD1. The CDR3 totals 17 residues. Germline loops: CDR1 SGDLS, CDR2 YYNGEE. The trim removed 6 bases at V and 3 bases at J, leaving 13 bases unmatched. Here the CDR3 reads CASTSRTGTLYTGELFF. The CDR3 nucleotides read TGTGCCAGCACCTCAAGGACAGGGACGTTGTACACCGGGGAGCTGTTTTTT.

This chain joins TRBV28 and TRBJ1-2, with 8 bases that match TRBD1. Per the germline V gene, CDR1 is MDHEN and CDR2 is SYDVKM. CDR3 length: 14 residues. With V trimmed by 5 bases and J by 3 bases, 5 bases remained unmatched. CDR3 nucleotide sequence: TGTGCCAGCAGTCCCGGGACAGGATACTATGGCTACACCTTC. Translated: CASSPGTGYYGYTF.

J is TRBJ2-3 and V is TRBV7-3; D gene unclear. Germline CDR1 is SGHTA and CDR2 is FQGTGA. The CDR3 spans 15 residues. V dropped 1 base and J dropped 0 bases, with 8 bases sitting between them. The CDR3 DNA follows: TGTGCCAGCAGCTTAAATACACCAAGCACAGATACGCAGTATTTT. Protein product: CASSLNTPSTDTQYF. The entire variable domain, with the rest obtained from reference TRBV7-3 and TRBJ2-3, is as follows: GAGVSQTPSNKVTEKGKYVELRCDPISGHTALYWYRQSLGQGPEFLIYFQGTGAADDSGLPNDRFFAVRPEGSVSTLKIQRTERGDSAVYLCASSLNTPSTDTQYFGPGTRLTVL.

The CDR3 bases are TGTGCCAGCATCTGGACAGGGGACTATGGCTACACCTTC. It specifies CASIWTGDYGYTF. V and J are TRBV2 and TRBJ1-2, with TRBD1 matching 9 bases. Losses at the gene ends were 7 bases for V and 3 bases for J; bases not matched to a gene: 3. From germline, CDR1 is SNHLY and CDR2 FYNNEI. The CDR3 covers 13 residues.

The chain couples TRBV7-9 to TRBJ2-1, with 7 bases identical to TRBD2. The germline V gene has CDR1 SEHNR and CDR2 FQNEAQ (reference sequence). The CDR3 sequence is 16 residues long. The J segment lost 1 base and the V segment lost 5 bases, leaving 8 bases of the junction unmatched. The CDR3, as DNA: TGTGCCAGCAGCCCGGAGGGGAGGGATTCCTACAATGAGCAGTTCTTC. Translating it yields CASSPEGRDSYNEQFF.

The V call is TRBV11-2, the J call TRBJ1-1; D may be TRBD1 (6 bases). This CDR3 has 14 residues. With 5 bases removed from V and 1 base from J, the gap between germline ends came to 11 bases. Per the germline V gene, CDR1 is SGHAT and CDR2 is FQNNGV. CDR3 residues: CASSLGHQNTEAFF. CDR3 coding DNA: TGTGCCAGCAGCCTGGGACACCAGAACACTGAAGCTTTCTTT.

This clone was counted a few times. The genes are TRBV27 and TRBJ1-2; the D gene is possibly TRBD1 (6 bases). Germline CDR1 is MNHEY and CDR2 is SMNVEV (reference sequence). Trimming cost V 5 bases and J 1 base, with 11 bases left between them. The CDR3 spans 14 residues. This CDR3 reads CASSRAGVNYGYTF. For the CDR3, the DNA is TGTGCCAGCAGTAGGGCAGGGGTTAACTATGGCTACACCTTC.

The rearrangement joins TRBV7-9 to TRBJ1-2, with a possible D match to TRBD1 (5 bases). Trimming removed 5 bases at V and 8 bases at J, with 12 bases between. This CDR3 is built from 12 residues. CDR1 is SEHNR, CDR2 FQNEAQ, per germline (reference sequence). This CDR3 reads CASSGGFLGYTF. CDR3 nucleotides: TGTGCCAGCAGCGGGGGGTTTCTAGGCTACACCTTC.

CDR3 region: CASSPTGSTNEKLFF. The CDR3, as DNA: TGCGCCAGCAGCCCAACAGGGTCAACTAATGAAAAACTGTTTTTT. The V call is TRBV5-1, the J call TRBJ1-4; possible D gene TRBD1, 6 bases. V dropped 4 bases and J dropped 0 bases, with 10 bases sitting between them. CDR1 is SGHRS, CDR2 YFSETQ, per germline. This CDR3 contains 15 residues.